This is a list of T cell receptor beta chains from one sample in a study of T cell changes during pregnancy in multiple sclerosis. Using immunoSEQ multiplex PCR, the repertoire was profiled, and TCRdb retains in-frame clones only, with some absent. The repertoire includes about 42,000 clones, 88% of them detected once, and 1.2% sits in the top ten. The material sequenced was CD4+ T cells from peripheral blood mononuclear cells, taken in the second trimester of pregnancy. The source of these receptors is a female donor with multiple sclerosis, enrolled in a pregnancy study. Each CDR3 is given with its conserved first and last residue. Fields, in order: D gene, clone size, V gene, J gene, CDR3 DNA, CDR3 protein. D genes are given only for firm matches. Rows give clone size only sometimes, using once, few, many, or a class for an expanded clone.

D gene: TRBD2; clone size: -; V gene: TRBV27; J gene: TRBJ2-5; CDR3 DNA: TGTGCCAGCAGTTTTGCCAGCGGGAGCCGTGAGACCCAGTACTTC; CDR3 protein: CASSFASGSRETQYF
D gene: TRBD2; clone size: -; V gene: TRBV5-1; J gene: TRBJ2-1; CDR3 DNA: TGCGCCAGCAGCTTTACGGGAGGACATAATGAGCAGTTCTTC; CDR3 protein: CASSFTGGHNEQFF
D gene: TRBD1; clone size: -; V gene: TRBV5-3; J gene: TRBJ1-4; CDR3 DNA: TGTGCCAGAAGCTTGGAGCCAGGGGGCTATGAAAAACTGTTTTTT; CDR3 protein: CARSLEPGGYEKLFF
D gene: TRBD1; clone size: once; V gene: TRBV5-1; J gene: TRBJ2-7; CDR3 DNA: TGCGCCAGCAGCTTGAAGGGACAGGACTACGAGCAGTACTTC; CDR3 protein: CASSLKGQDYEQYF
D gene: -; clone size: -; V gene: TRBV5-1; J gene: TRBJ2-5; CDR3 DNA: TGCGCCAGCAGCTCCCGTGGAGGGACCAAAGAGACCCAGTACTTC; CDR3 protein: CASSSRGGTKETQYF
D gene: TRBD1; clone size: -; V gene: TRBV5-4; J gene: TRBJ1-2; CDR3 DNA: TGTGCCAGCAGCCCTTTGGTTCCGGGACAGGGAATTCCTAGCTATGGCTACACCTTC; CDR3 protein: CASSPLVPGQGIPSYGYTF
D gene: -; clone size: -; V gene: TRBV7-9; J gene: TRBJ2-5; CDR3 DNA: TGTGCCAGCAGCCCCAATCCACCTGGGGCAGAGACCCAGTACTTC; CDR3 protein: CASSPNPPGAETQYF
D gene: -; clone size: -; V gene: TRBV27; J gene: TRBJ2-1; CDR3 DNA: TGTGCCAGCACCGACAGAAGTCTCTCCTACAATGAGCAGTTCTTC; CDR3 protein: CASTDRSLSYNEQFF
D gene: -; clone size: -; V gene: TRBV18; J gene: TRBJ1-3; CDR3 DNA: TGTGCCAGCTCACCGGGGCAGACCGGCGCTGGAAACACCATATATTTT; CDR3 protein: CASSPGQTGAGNTIYF
D gene: -; clone size: -; V gene: TRBV4-3; J gene: TRBJ2-3; CDR3 DNA: TGCGCCAGCAGCCAAGATCCGACAGGCGCAGATACGCAGTATTTT; CDR3 protein: CASSQDPTGADTQYF
D gene: TRBD2; clone size: -; V gene: TRBV9; J gene: TRBJ2-7; CDR3 DNA: TGTGCCAGCAGCGAGGGGACTAGCGGGAGTCGATGGGTCTACGAGCAGTACTTC; CDR3 protein: CASSEGTSGSRWVYEQYF
D gene: -; clone size: -; V gene: TRBV9; J gene: TRBJ1-4; CDR3 DNA: TGTGCCAGCAGCGAGACAGGAGTTGAAAAACTGTTTTTT; CDR3 protein: CASSETGVEKLFF
D gene: TRBD2; clone size: -; V gene: TRBV2; J gene: TRBJ2-1; CDR3 DNA: TGTGCCAGCAGACGACTAGCGGGAGGAGGATACAATGAGCAGTTCTTC; CDR3 protein: CASRRLAGGGYNEQFF
D gene: -; clone size: -; V gene: TRBV28; J gene: TRBJ1-4; CDR3 DNA: TGTGCCAGCAGCGTATCCGGGGGGCATGGTAATGAAAAACTGTTTTTT; CDR3 protein: CASSVSGGHGNEKLFF
D gene: -; clone size: -; V gene: TRBV2; J gene: TRBJ2-3; CDR3 DNA: TGTGCCAGCAGCGTGACTAGTCCTGGGTGGGATACGCAGTATTTT; CDR3 protein: CASSVTSPGWDTQYF
D gene: -; clone size: -; V gene: TRBV5-1; J gene: TRBJ2-2; CDR3 DNA: TGCGCCAGCAGCTTGGGAGCTCCGAACACCGGGGAGCTGTTTTTT; CDR3 protein: CASSLGAPNTGELFF
D gene: -; clone size: -; V gene: TRBV7-2; J gene: TRBJ2-1; CDR3 DNA: TGTGCCAGCAGGCTCGCTCCGGTCCCGATCAATGAGCAGTTCTTC; CDR3 protein: CASRLAPVPINEQFF
D gene: -; clone size: many; V gene: TRBV19; J gene: TRBJ1-1; CDR3 DNA: TGTGCCAGTACAAAAATGAACACTGAAGCTTTCTTT; CDR3 protein: CASTKMNTEAFF
D gene: -; clone size: -; V gene: TRBV5-1; J gene: TRBJ2-7; CDR3 DNA: TGCGCCAGCAGCCCGGTTAGCGGTCCCTCCTACGAGCAGTACTTC; CDR3 protein: CASSPVSGPSYEQYF
D gene: -; clone size: -; V gene: TRBV7-9; J gene: TRBJ2-1; CDR3 DNA: TGTGCCAGCAGCCCCCAGGTCGGGCAGGGATTTTACAATGAGCAGTTCTTC; CDR3 protein: CASSPQVGQGFYNEQFF
D gene: -; clone size: -; V gene: TRBV6-5; J gene: TRBJ2-7; CDR3 DNA: TGTGCCAGTACTGGAAGGCAGGGGGGTTACGAGCAGTACTTC; CDR3 protein: CASTGRQGGYEQYF
D gene: TRBD2; clone size: -; V gene: TRBV18; J gene: TRBJ2-2; CDR3 DNA: TGTGCCAGCTCACGGGGACTAGCCACACGGCTCCGAGACACCGGGGAGCTGTTTTTT; CDR3 protein: CASSRGLATRLRDTGELFF
D gene: -; clone size: -; V gene: TRBV30; J gene: TRBJ1-2; CDR3 DNA: TGTGCCTGGCGGTTTAACTATGGCTACACCTTC; CDR3 protein: CAWRFNYGYTF
D gene: TRBD2; clone size: -; V gene: TRBV7-9; J gene: TRBJ2-1; CDR3 DNA: TGTGCCAGCAGCGCGGACGGACTAGCGGGAGTCCCAAACAATGAGCAGTTCTTC; CDR3 protein: CASSADGLAGVPNNEQFF
D gene: TRBD2; clone size: -; V gene: TRBV19; J gene: TRBJ2-1; CDR3 DNA: TGTGCCAGTAGTATCCAGGGACTAGCGGGAAACAATGAGCAGTTCTTC; CDR3 protein: CASSIQGLAGNNEQFF
D gene: -; clone size: -; V gene: TRBV9; J gene: TRBJ2-7; CDR3 DNA: TGTGCCAGCAGCGTTGGCTGGGGGGCAGGGGGGACCTACGAGCAGTACTTC; CDR3 protein: CASSVGWGAGGTYEQYF
D gene: TRBD2; clone size: -; V gene: TRBV19; J gene: TRBJ2-3; CDR3 DNA: TGTGCCAGCGGGAGGGAATCCACAGATACGCAGTATTTT; CDR3 protein: CASGRESTDTQYF
D gene: -; clone size: -; V gene: TRBV6-4; J gene: TRBJ1-5; CDR3 DNA: TGTGCCAGCAGTGCATCTCCTAATAGCAATCAGCCCCAGCATTTT; CDR3 protein: CASSASPNSNQPQHF
D gene: -; clone size: -; V gene: TRBV9; J gene: TRBJ2-1; CDR3 DNA: TGTGCCAGCAGCGTAGGAGGAGGTTACAATGAGCAGTTCTTC; CDR3 protein: CASSVGGGYNEQFF